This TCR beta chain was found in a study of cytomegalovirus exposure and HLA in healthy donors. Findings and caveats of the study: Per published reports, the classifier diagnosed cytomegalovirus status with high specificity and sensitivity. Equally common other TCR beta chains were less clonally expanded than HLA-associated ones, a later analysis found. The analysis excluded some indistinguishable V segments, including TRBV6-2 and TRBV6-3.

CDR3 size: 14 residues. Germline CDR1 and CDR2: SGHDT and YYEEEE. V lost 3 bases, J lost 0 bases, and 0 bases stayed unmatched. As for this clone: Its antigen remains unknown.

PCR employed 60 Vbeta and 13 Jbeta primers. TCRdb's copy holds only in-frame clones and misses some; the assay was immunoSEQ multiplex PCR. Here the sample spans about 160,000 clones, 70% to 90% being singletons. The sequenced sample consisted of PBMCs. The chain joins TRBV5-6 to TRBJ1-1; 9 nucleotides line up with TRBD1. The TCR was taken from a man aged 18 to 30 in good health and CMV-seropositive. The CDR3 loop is CASSWDRVNTEAFF. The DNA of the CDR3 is TGTGCCAGCAGCTGGGACAGGGTGAACACTGAAGCTTTCTTT.